This T cell receptor beta chain emerged from a study of patients and donors after allogeneic stem cell transplantation. MiXCR, applied by TCRdb to the RT-PCR reads, yields one record per CDR3 protein. Altogether around 200,000 distinct CDR3 sequences are present, 35% to 45% being singletons, with the ten largest covering more than 9%. The V and J ends lost 3 bases and 5 bases, in that order; junction bases with no gene match: 9. Germline lookup yields CDR1 LGHDT and CDR2 YNNKEL (reference sequence). This CDR3 has 17 residues. Material: blood, either unsorted or a sorted T cell fraction (not recorded which). The V gene is TRBV3-1, the J gene TRBJ2-3; TRBD2 matches at 12 bases. This clonotype originated in a human donor who was either an allogeneic HSCT recipient or a stem cell or donor lymphocyte infusion donor (not recorded which). It is not recorded whose cells these are; they may come from a transplant donor. The CDR3 DNA reads TGTGCCAGCAGCCATCGGACAAGACTAGCGGGGGAAGATACGCAGTATTTT. Its translation is CASSHRTRLAGEDTQYF.